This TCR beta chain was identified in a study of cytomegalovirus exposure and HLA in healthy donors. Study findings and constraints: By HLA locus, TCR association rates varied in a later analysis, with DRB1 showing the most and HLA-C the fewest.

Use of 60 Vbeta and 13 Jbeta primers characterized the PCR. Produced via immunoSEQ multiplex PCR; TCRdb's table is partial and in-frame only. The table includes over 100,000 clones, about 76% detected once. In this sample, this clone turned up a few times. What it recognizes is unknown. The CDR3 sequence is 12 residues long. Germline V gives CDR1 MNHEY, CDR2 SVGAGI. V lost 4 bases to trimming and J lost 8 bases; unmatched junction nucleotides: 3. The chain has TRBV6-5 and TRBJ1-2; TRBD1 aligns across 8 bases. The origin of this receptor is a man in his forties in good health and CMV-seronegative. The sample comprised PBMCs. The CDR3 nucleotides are TGTGCCAGCAGTTCCGCAGGGGGCGGCTACACCTTC. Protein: CASSSAGGGYTF.